Described below is a single T cell receptor (beta chain) sequence and its context. The V and J ends lost 3 bases and 3 bases respectively, with 11 bases between them. Germline V CDR1 and CDR2: SGHTA, FQGNSA. The CDR3 is made up of 14 amino acids. This specimen comes from a study of control samples from healthy donors and cancer patients. Sequencing was performed with immunoSEQ multiplex PCR; in TCRdb, only in-frame clones are kept and a portion is missing. The sample includes around 70,000 clones, 75% to 90% seen only once; the top ten take approximately 9.4%. The chain joins TRBV7-2 to TRBJ1-1; a possible D gene is TRBD1 (5 bases). Sequenced input: PBMCs. The receptor's source is a woman aged 45-65 years with colorectal cancer. The CDR3 spells CASSFRGVDTEAFF. As DNA, the CDR3 is TGTGCCAGCAGCTTTAGAGGGGTGGACACTGAAGCTTTCTTT. Full variable domain (rest looked up from reference TRBV7-2 and TRBJ1-1): GAGVSQSPSNKVTEKGKDVELRCDPISGHTALYWYRQSLGQGLEFLIYFQGNSAPDKSGLPSDRFSAERTGGSVSTLTIQRTQQEDSAVYLCASSFRGVDTEAFFGQGTRLTVV.